What follows are 25 T cell receptor beta chains derived from one specimen sequenced in a study of naive and memory T cell subsets. Ligated cDNA underwent four rounds of PCR with nested alpha and beta constant region primers and SP2. Each CDR3 protein gets one entry after TCRdb re-called the 5' RACE reads with MiXCR. Among around 56,000 distinct CDR3 sequences, 6.5% to 8.5% were seen once, and the ten largest hold just over 9.5%. A UMI-containing oligonucleotide was joined by 3' ligation to the TCR cDNA template. The receptors stem from a female donor in good health.

This clonotype was recorded many times. The V gene is TRBV6-1, the J gene TRBJ1-5; the match to TRBD1 covers 8 bases. Germline V gene sequence: CDR1 MNHNS, CDR2 SASEGT. Germline trimming cut 8 bases from V and 2 bases from J; bases unmatched to any gene: 17. The CDR3 length is 18 residues. The CDR3 region has the DNA TGTGCCAGCTCCTGGGGGCAGGGGGCACTTCAAGGCAATCAGCCCCAGCATTTT. Protein product: CASSWGQGALQGNQPQHF.

The V gene is TRBV18, the J gene TRBJ2-5, with a possible D match to TRBD1 (6 bases). V was clipped by 2 bases and J by 3 bases, with 13 bases between them. In germline, CDR1 is KGHSH, CDR2 LQKENI. The CDR3 has 15 residues. CDR3 protein: CASSPGDKLKETQYF. CDR3 bases: TGTGCCAGCTCACCAGGGGACAAATTGAAAGAGACCCAGTACTTC.

This clonotype was seen repeatedly, ten times or more. The chain is built from TRBV29-1 and TRBJ2-1; the match to TRBD2 covers 14 bases. This CDR3 contains 14 residues. The germline CDR1 and CDR2 sequences are SQVTM and ANQGSEA. The junction had 7 bases not matched to a gene; V was cut back by 7 bases and J by 8 bases. CDR3 sequence (DNA): TGCAGCGGCGGACTAGCGGGGGGCGGGGATGAGCAGTTCTTC. Amino acids: CSGGLAGGGDEQFF.

The table lists this clonotype with many counts. The V call is TRBV20-1, the J call TRBJ1-2, with 9 bases lining up with TRBD1. The V segment lost 4 bases and the J segment 4 bases; nucleotides outside the gene matches: 7. This CDR3 contains 14 residues. The germline gives CDR1 DFQATT, CDR2 SNEGSKA (reference sequence). The CDR3, as DNA: TGCAGTGCTACTACAGGGGGCTCTGGCTATGGCTACACCTTC. Translation: CSATTGGSGYGYTF.

The chain joins TRBV6-2 or TRBV6-3 to TRBJ2-2; D ambiguous. V lost 0 bases and J 1 base, leaving 6 bases between the germline ends. The germline V gene encodes CDR1 MNHEY and CDR2 SVGEGT. The CDR3 runs 15 residues. The CDR3 sequence is CASSYSGRNTGELFF. CDR3 DNA sequence: TGTGCCAGCAGTTACTCTGGCCGGAACACCGGGGAGCTGTTTTTT.

In this sample, this clonotype turned up many times. This rearrangement joins TRBV18 to TRBJ1-1; TRBD1 agrees at 8 bases. V shed 4 bases, J shed 2 bases, and the junction held 6 bases outside the gene matches. The germline gives CDR1 KGHSH, CDR2 LQKENI. This CDR3 is built from 15 residues. CDR3 sequence reads: CASSLQTGDNTEAFF. CDR3 bases: TGTGCCAGCTCACTTCAGACAGGGGACAACACTGAAGCTTTCTTT.

At least ten counts were recorded for this clonotype. The J gene is TRBJ1-4, the V gene TRBV6-6; D gene unclear. CDR1 is MNHNY and CDR2 is SVGAGI in the germline V gene (reference sequence). V dropped 4 bases and J dropped 2 bases, with 20 bases sitting between them. The CDR3 contains 18 residues. The DNA of the CDR3 is TGTGCCAGCAGTTCCGGGCGGGTTCAACAGTCGACTAATGAAAAACTGTTTTTT. Translated, it gives CASSSGRVQQSTNEKLFF.

This clonotype occurred many times. J is TRBJ1-1 and V is TRBV6-6; D perhaps matches TRBD1 (6 bases). V lost 11 bases and J 0 bases, leaving 13 bases between the germline ends. Germline V lookup: CDR1 MNHNY, CDR2 SVGAGI (reference sequence). The CDR3 sequence is 13 residues long. The CDR3: CAGRGQLNTEAFF. DNA for the CDR3: TGTGCCGGCCGCGGACAGCTGAACACTGAAGCTTTCTTT.

This clonotype showed up just a few times. The chain recombines TRBV21-1 with TRBJ1-1; TRBD1 is the table's D call, not checked against the DNA. TRBV21-1 is recorded as a pseudogene. The CDR3 extends over 14 amino acids. The DNA for the CDR3 is TGTGCCAGCGGAAGACAGGGAGAAGGGACTGAAGCTTTCTTT. This gives the protein CASGRQGEGTEAFF.

This clonotype was detected ten times or more. This chain connects TRBV29-1 to TRBJ2-3; tentative D call: TRBD1 (5 bases). Looked up from germline, CDR1 is SQVTM and CDR2 is ANQGSEA. Trimming left V 1 base short and J 3 bases short, with 5 bases between. This CDR3 has 12 amino acids. The DNA for the CDR3 is TGCAGCGTTGAAGGACAGACAGATACGCAGTATTTT. Its protein is CSVEGQTDTQYF.

This clonotype was detected only a few times. The chain joins TRBV28 to TRBJ2-7; a possible D gene is TRBD1 (6 bases). V lost 7 bases and J lost 3, with 16 bases in between. This CDR3 region has 14 residues. From germline, CDR1 is MDHEN and CDR2 SYDVKM. For the CDR3, the DNA is TGTGCCAGCAACAACGGACAGACGTACTACGAGCAGTACTTC. Amino acids: CASNNGQTYYEQYF.

This clonotype occurred a few times. V usage is TRBV29-1 and J usage is TRBJ2-2, with 9 bases identical to TRBD1. Per germline, CDR1 SQVTM and CDR2 ANQGSEA. Losses at the gene ends were 6 bases for V and 7 bases for J; bases not matched to a gene: 9. This CDR3 has 14 amino acids. The CDR3 protein is CSVDRDRDSGELFF. For the CDR3, the DNA is TGCAGCGTCGACCGGGACAGGGATAGCGGGGAGCTGTTTTTT.

In this sample, this clonotype turned up a few times. Germline and junction disagree at one end, which may indicate a read error. This chain joins TRBV28 and TRBJ1-2; D might be TRBD1 (5 bases). The germline gives CDR1 MDHEN, CDR2 SYDVKM. The CDR3 sequence is 14 residues long. The CDR3 bases are TGTGCCAGCAGTTCTCCCGGGACCATCTATGGCGACACCTTC. Protein sequence: CASSSPGTIYGDTF.

This clonotype was found many times. The genes are TRBV20-1 and TRBJ1-5; D gene uncertain. V was pared by 3 bases and J by 3 bases, with 15 bases between. Germline V gene data show CDR1 as DFQATT and CDR2 as SNEGSKA (reference sequence). The length of the CDR3 is 15 residues. In DNA, the CDR3 is TGCAGTGCTAGTTCGGGTATCCGTAACAATCAGCCCCAGCATTTT. Encoded protein: CSASSGIRNNQPQHF.

This clonotype was observed many times. The V and J genes are TRBV18 and TRBJ2-4; D gene unclear. This CDR3 has 16 amino acids. V lost 5 bases and J lost 0, with 14 bases in between. In germline, CDR1 is KGHSH, CDR2 LQKENI. The CDR3 DNA sequence: TGTGCCAGCTCAAGGACGGATTTTCTAGCCAAAAACATTCAGTACTTC. Translated: CASSRTDFLAKNIQYF.

This clonotype was detected many times. This rearrangement joins TRBV7-9 to TRBJ1-2, with D perhaps TRBD1 (6 bases). In germline, CDR1 is SEHNR, CDR2 FQNEAQ (reference sequence). The CDR3 covers 13 residues. V dropped 4 bases and J dropped 8 bases, with 14 bases sitting between them. Written as DNA, the CDR3 is TGTGCCAGCAGCTCGCAAAACAGGGAGGGCTACACCTTC. Its translation: CASSSQNREGYTF.

J is TRBJ2-3 and V is TRBV7-2; 7 bases align to TRBD2. J lost 2 bases, V lost 2 bases, and 7 bases had no gene match. Germline CDR1 reads SGHTA; CDR2 reads FQGNSA. The CDR3 contains 16 residues. CDR3 nucleotide sequence: TGTGCCAGCAGCTTACACGCGGGGGATACCACAGATACGCAGTATTTT. This codes for CASSLHAGDTTDTQYF.

This clonotype was counted at least ten times. V gene TRBV12-3 or TRBV12-4 combines with J gene TRBJ2-2; D is unclear. The V and J ends lost 0 bases and 5 bases respectively, with 4 bases between them. This CDR3 comprises 13 residues. CDR3 bases: TGTGCCAGCAGTTTAGCGGGGACCGGGGAGCTGTTTTTT. Translation: CASSLAGTGELFF.

This clonotype was counted many times. The chain is built from TRBV6-2 or TRBV6-3 and TRBJ2-7, with 8 bases lining up with TRBD1. The germline V gene encodes CDR1 MNHEY and CDR2 SVGEGT. The CDR3 length is 16 residues. Trimming took 6 bases from V and 2 from J; bases not matched to a gene: 12. The CDR3 DNA is TGTGCCAGCAGCCTACTTCCAGGGGGCAGGCCCTACGAGCAGTACTTC. It specifies CASSLLPGGRPYEQYF.

V and J are TRBV28 and TRBJ2-3; D may match TRBD1 or TRBD2 (5 bases each). With 11 bases removed from V and 6 bases from J, the gap between germline ends came to 21 bases. Germline-derived CDR1 and CDR2 are MDHEN and SYDVKM. The CDR3 spans 14 residues. The chain's CDR3 is CAVGTATALDTQYF. DNA for the CDR3: TGTGCCGTCGGGACGGCGACGGCGTTGGATACGCAGTATTTT.

This clonotype counts as medium-sized. V is TRBV20-1 and J is TRBJ1-5; 8 nucleotides align to TRBD1. Germline V gene sequence: CDR1 DFQATT, CDR2 SNEGSKA (reference sequence). The J segment lost 6 bases and the V segment lost 4 bases, leaving 8 bases of the junction unmatched. The CDR3 contains 14 residues. The CDR3 here is CSATSGQGGQPQHF. The CDR3, as DNA: TGCAGTGCTACATCCGGACAGGGCGGTCAGCCCCAGCATTTT.

The chain carries TRBV28 and TRBJ2-7; 9 bases line up with TRBD2. Losses at the gene ends were 6 bases for V and 3 bases for J; bases not matched to a gene: 6. Germline CDR1 and CDR2: MDHEN and SYDVKM. The CDR3 has 14 amino acids. CDR3 sequence (DNA): TGTGCCAGCAGGGAGCATAGCGGGGGCTACGAGCAGTACTTC. This sequence encodes CASREHSGGYEQYF.

This clonotype was recorded a few times. J is TRBJ2-3 and V is TRBV29-1; 8 nucleotides match TRBD1. The CDR3 consists of 15 residues. V was pared by 7 bases and J by 9 bases, with 18 bases of the junction left unmatched. CDR1 is SQVTM and CDR2 is ANQGSEA in the germline V gene. This chain's CDR3 is CSANGVSGGEDTQYF. The CDR3 nucleotides read TGCAGCGCCAACGGGGTCTCAGGGGGCGAAGACACGCAGTATTTT.

The chain combines TRBV11-2 with TRBJ2-2; D perhaps matches TRBD2 (5 bases). The germline V gene encodes CDR1 SGHAT and CDR2 FQNNGV. The CDR3 is made up of 13 amino acids. The V end was cut by 7 bases, the J end by 6 bases, with 12 bases between. The CDR3 region is CASNPAGPGELFF. CDR3 DNA sequence: TGTGCCAGCAACCCCGCGGGTCCCGGGGAGCTGTTTTTT.

This clonotype was recorded many times. This chain joins TRBV13 and TRBJ2-1; the match to TRBD2 covers 8 bases. Trimming cost V 7 bases and J 3 bases; bases outside gene matches: 5. CDR1 PRHDT and CDR2 FYEKMQ come from the germline V gene (reference sequence). This CDR3 is 14 amino acids long. CDR3 bases: TGTGCCAGCATACGCGCGGGGGGCTACAATGAGCAGTTCTTC. It yields the protein CASIRAGGYNEQFF.